The rows below give T cell receptor beta chains drawn from one sample of a study of control samples from healthy donors and cancer patients. Assay used: immunoSEQ multiplex PCR; TCRdb lists only in-frame clones, some missing. The table shows tens of thousands of clones, with about 80% occurring only once. Sample: PBMCs. The receptors were sampled from a man aged 60-69 years with head and neck cancer. Both conserved end residues are trimmed from each CDR3. The D gene is left open where the match is weak.

V gene	D gene	J gene	CDR3 protein
TRBV5-6	-	TRBJ2-1	ASSLPGQKWGEQF
TRBV2	-	TRBJ2-7	ASTEQGGEQY
TRBV19	-	TRBJ2-3	ASSQIGGDTQY
TRBV4-1	TRBD2	TRBJ2-5	ASSQVDSGRAETQY
TRBV12-2	-	TRBJ2-1	ASRFPSSTYSTRYNEQF
TRBV2	TRBD2	TRBJ2-7	ASSEFREGLDEQY
TRBV6-5	-	TRBJ2-1	ASSYSSLNLYNEQF
TRBV28	-	TRBJ1-2	ASSKPGDNYGYT
TRBV19	-	TRBJ2-1	ASSIEGDFSYNEQF
TRBV19	TRBD1	TRBJ2-1	ASSLDRGAYNEQF
TRBV7-9	TRBD1	TRBJ2-7	ASRPGGTGFF
TRBV28	-	TRBJ2-5	ASSTSVRANQETQY
TRBV18	-	TRBJ2-1	ASSPDGKYYNEQF
TRBV7-2	-	TRBJ1-2	ASSLGEIYGYT
TRBV27	-	TRBJ2-1	ASTLWAGGVSYNEQF
TRBV6-5	-	TRBJ1-3	ASSQQASGNTIY